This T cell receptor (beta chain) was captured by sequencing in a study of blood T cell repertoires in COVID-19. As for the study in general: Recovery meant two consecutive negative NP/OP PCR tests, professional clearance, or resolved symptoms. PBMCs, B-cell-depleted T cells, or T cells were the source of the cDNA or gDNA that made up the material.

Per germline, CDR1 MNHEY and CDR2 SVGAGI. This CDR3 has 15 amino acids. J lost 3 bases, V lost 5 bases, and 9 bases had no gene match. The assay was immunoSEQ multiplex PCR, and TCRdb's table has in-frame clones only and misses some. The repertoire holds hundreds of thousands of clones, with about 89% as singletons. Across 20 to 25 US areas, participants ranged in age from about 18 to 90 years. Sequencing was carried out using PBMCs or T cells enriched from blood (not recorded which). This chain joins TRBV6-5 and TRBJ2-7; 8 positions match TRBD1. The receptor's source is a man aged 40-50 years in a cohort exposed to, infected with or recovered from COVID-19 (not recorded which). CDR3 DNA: TGTGCCAGCAGTCCTAGGACAGGGAGCAACTACGAGCAGTACTTC. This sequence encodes CASSPRTGSNYEQYF.